This T cell receptor beta chain was captured in a study of cytomegalovirus exposure and HLA in healthy donors. In the PCR, 60 Vbeta and 13 Jbeta primers were used. The assay was immunoSEQ multiplex PCR, and TCRdb's table has in-frame clones only and misses some. The data show under 90,000 clones, 65% to 75% seen once. This clone occurred once. The antigen remains undetermined. Germline CDR1 reads SGHDT; CDR2 reads YYEEEE. V dropped 0 bases and J dropped 0 bases, with 9 bases sitting between them. The CDR3 runs 15 residues. Study findings and constraints: In a later analysis, compared with equally common non-associated chains, HLA-associated beta chains were more expanded. Across HLA loci, a later analysis found differing TCR association rates, with DRB1 most and HLA-C fewest. Earlier analysis found most TCR beta V segments productive about 87% or about 30% of the time.

This receptor was obtained from a man aged 40-50 years in good health and CMV-seropositive. The rearrangement links TRBV5-6 to TRBJ1-1; D is perhaps TRBD1 (5 bases). The sequencing input was PBMCs. CDR3 nucleotides: TGTGCCAGCAGCTTGGGTAACAGGATGAACACTGAAGCTTTCTTT. Encoded protein: CASSLGNRMNTEAFF.